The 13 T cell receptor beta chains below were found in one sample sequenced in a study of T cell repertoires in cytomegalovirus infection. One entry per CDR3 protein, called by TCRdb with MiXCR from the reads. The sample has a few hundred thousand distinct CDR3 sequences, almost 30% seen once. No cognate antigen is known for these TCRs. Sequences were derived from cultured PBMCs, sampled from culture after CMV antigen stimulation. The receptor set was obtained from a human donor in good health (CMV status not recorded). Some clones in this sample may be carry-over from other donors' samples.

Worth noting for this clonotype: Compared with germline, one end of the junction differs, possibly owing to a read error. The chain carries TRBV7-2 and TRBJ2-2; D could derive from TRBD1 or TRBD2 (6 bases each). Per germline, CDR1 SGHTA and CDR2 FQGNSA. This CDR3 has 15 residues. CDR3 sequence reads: CASSAGGGYTVELFF. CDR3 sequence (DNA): TGTGCCAGCAGCGCAGGAGGGGGGTACACCGTGGAGCTGTTTTTT.

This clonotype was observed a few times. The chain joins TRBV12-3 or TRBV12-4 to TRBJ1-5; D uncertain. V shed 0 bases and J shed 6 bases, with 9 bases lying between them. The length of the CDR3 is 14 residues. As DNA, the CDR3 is TGTGCCAGCAGTTTAGCAGTTTGGGGTCAGCCCCAGCATTTT. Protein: CASSLAVWGQPQHF.

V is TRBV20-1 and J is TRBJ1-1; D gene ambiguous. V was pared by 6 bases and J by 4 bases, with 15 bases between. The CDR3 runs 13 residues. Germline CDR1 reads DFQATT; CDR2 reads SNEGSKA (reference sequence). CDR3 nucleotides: TGCAGTGCCTCCTCCGGGTCTACCACTGAAGCTTTCTTT. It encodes CSASSGSTTEAFF.

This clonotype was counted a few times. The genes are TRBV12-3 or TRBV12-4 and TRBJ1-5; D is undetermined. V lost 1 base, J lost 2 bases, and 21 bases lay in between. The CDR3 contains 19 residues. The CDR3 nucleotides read TGTGCCAGCAGTTTAGGTTTTGAAGGAACAATAGCGGGCAATCAGCCCCAGCATTTT. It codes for CASSLGFEGTIAGNQPQHF.

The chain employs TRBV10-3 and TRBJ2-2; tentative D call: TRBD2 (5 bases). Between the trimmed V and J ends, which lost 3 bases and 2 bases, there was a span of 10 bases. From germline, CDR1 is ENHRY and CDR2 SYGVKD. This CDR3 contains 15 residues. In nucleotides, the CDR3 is TGTGCCATCAGTGAACGGCTAGCCAACACCGGGGAGCTGTTTTTT. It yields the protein CAISERLANTGELFF.

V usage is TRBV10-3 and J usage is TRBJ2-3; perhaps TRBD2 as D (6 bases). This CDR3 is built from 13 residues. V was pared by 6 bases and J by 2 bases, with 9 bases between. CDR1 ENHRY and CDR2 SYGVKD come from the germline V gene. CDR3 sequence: CAIRGLDTDTQYF. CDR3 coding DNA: TGTGCCATCAGGGGACTCGACACAGATACGCAGTATTTT.

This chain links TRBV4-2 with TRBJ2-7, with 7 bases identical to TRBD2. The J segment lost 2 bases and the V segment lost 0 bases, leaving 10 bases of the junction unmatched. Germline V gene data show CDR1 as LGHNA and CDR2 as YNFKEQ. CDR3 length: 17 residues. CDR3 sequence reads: CASSQDSRRESTYEQYF. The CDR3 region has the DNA TGTGCCAGCAGCCAAGACTCAAGGCGGGAGTCCACCTACGAGCAGTACTTC.

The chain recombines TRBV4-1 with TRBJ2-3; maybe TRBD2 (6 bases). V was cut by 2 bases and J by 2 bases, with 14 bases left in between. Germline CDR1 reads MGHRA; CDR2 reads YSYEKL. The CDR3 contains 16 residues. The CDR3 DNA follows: TGCGCCAGCAGCCAACGTCGCGGGGTGAACACAGATACGCAGTATTTT. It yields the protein CASSQRRGVNTDTQYF.

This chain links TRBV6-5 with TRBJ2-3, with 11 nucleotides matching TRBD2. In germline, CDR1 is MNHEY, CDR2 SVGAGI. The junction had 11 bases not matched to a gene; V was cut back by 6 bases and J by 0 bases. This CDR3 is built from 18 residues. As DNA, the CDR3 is TGTGCCAGCAGAGTGTCCTTAGCGGGGGGGACTAGCACAGATACGCAGTATTTT. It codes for CASRVSLAGGTSTDTQYF.

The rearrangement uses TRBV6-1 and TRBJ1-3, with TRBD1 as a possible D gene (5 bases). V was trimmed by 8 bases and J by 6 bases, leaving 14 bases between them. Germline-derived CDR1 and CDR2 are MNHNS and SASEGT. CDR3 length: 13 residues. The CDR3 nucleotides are TGTGCCAGCGGCTCTTGGGGACCAAACACCATATATTTT. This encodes CASGSWGPNTIYF.

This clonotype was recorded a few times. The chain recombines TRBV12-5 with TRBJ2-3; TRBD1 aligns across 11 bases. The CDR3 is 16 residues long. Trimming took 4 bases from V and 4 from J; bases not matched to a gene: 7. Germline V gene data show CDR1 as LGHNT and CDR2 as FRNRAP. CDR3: CASGWGTGGAADTQYF. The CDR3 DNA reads TGTGCTAGTGGTTGGGGGACAGGGGGGGCGGCAGATACGCAGTATTTT.

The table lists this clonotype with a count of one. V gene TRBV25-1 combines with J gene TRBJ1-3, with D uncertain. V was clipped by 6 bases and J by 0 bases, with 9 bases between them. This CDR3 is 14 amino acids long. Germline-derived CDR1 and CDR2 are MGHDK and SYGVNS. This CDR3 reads CASRGRFSGNTIYF. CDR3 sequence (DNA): TGTGCCAGCAGAGGACGGTTCTCTGGAAACACCATATATTTT.

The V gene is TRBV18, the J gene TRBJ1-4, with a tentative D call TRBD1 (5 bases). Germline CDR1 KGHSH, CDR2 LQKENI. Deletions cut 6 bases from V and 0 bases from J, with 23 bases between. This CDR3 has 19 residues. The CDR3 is CASSKRGRRGLATNEKLFF. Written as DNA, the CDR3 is TGTGCCAGCTCCAAGCGAGGGAGGAGGGGCCTCGCAACTAATGAAAAACTGTTTTTT.